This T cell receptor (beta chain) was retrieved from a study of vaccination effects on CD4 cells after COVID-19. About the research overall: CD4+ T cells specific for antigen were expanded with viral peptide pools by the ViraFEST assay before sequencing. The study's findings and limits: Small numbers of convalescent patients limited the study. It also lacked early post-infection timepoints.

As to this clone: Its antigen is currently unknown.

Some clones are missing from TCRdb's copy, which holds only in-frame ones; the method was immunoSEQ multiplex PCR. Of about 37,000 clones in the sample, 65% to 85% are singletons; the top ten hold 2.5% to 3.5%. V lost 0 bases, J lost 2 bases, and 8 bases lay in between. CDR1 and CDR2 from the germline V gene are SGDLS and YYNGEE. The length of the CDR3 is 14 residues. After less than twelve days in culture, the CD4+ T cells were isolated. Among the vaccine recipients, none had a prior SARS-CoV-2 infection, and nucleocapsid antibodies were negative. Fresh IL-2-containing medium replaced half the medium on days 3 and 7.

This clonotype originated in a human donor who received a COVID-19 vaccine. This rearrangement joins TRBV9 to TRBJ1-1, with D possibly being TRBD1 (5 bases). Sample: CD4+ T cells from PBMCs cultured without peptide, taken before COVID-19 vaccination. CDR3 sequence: CASSVGGINTEAFF. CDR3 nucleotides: TGTGCCAGCAGCGTAGGGGGGATCAACACTGAAGCTTTCTTT.